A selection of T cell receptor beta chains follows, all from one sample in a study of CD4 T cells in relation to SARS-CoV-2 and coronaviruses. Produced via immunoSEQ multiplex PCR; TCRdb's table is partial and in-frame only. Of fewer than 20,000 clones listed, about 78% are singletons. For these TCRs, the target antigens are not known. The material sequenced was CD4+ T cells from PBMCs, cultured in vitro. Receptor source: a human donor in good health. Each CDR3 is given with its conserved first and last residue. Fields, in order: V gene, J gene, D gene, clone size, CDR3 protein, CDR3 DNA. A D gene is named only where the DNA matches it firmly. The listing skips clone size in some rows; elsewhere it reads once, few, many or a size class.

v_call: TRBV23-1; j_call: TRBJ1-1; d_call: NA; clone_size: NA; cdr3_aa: CASSQPQAQGNTEAFF; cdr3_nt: TGCGCCAGCAGTCAACCCCAGGCCCAGGGGAACACTGAAGCTTTCTTT
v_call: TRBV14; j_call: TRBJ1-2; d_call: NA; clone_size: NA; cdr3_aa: CASSLGYGYTF; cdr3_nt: TGTGCCAGCAGCTTAGGCTATGGCTACACCTTC
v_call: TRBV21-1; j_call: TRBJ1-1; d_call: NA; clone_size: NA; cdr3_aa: CASSKLVEAFF; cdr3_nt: TGTGCCAGCAGCAAATTGGTTGAAGCTTTCTTT
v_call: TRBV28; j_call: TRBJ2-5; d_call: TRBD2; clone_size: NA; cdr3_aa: CASSSPSAGGTETQYF; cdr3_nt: TGTGCCAGCAGTTCCCCCTCCGCGGGAGGGACGGAGACCCAGTACTTC
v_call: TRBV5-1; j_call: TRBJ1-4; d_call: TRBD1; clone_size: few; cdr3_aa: CASRGDRLTEKLFF; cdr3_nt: TGCGCCAGCAGAGGGGACAGGCTTACTGAAAAACTGTTTTTT
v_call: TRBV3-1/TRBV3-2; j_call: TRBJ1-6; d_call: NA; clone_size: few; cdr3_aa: CASSLGQGVLSSPLHF; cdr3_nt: TGTGCCAGCAGCTTGGGCCAGGGAGTCTTGTCGTCACCCCTCCACTTT
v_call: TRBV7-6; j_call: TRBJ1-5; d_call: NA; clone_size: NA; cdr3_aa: CASSLVPGGDQPQHF; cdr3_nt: TGTGCCAGCAGCTTAGTACCCGGGGGGGATCAGCCCCAGCATTTT
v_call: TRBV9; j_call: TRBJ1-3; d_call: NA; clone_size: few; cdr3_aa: CASSSNSGNTIYF; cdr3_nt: TGTGCCAGCAGCTCCAACTCTGGAAACACCATATATTTT
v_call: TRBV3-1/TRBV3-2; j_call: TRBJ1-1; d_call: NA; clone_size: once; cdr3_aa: CASSQVFQGTTEAFF; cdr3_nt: TGTGCCAGCAGCCAAGTTTTTCAGGGTACCACTGAAGCTTTCTTT
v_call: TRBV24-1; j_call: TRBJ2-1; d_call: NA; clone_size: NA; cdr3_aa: CATSDSGGRDLRNEQFF; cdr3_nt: TGTGCCACCAGTGATTCTGGAGGACGGGACCTTCGGAATGAGCAGTTCTTC
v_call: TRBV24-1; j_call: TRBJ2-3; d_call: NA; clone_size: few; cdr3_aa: CATSDPTSLKHSDTQYF; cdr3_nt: TGTGCCACCAGTGATCCCACGTCACTAAAGCACTCAGATACGCAGTATTTT
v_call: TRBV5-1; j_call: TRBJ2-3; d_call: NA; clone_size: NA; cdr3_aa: CASSPFVSSGTDTQYF; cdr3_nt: TGCGCCAGCAGCCCTTTTGTTAGTAGCGGCACAGATACGCAGTATTTT
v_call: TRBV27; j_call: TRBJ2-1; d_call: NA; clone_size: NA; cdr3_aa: CASSPFAIPGNNEQFF; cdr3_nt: TGTGCCAGCAGTCCGTTCGCAATCCCAGGCAACAATGAGCAGTTCTTC
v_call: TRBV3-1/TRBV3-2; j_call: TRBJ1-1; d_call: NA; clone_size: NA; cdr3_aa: CASSQGGQPNTEAFF; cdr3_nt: TGTGCCAGCAGCCAAGGGGGGCAGCCAAACACTGAAGCTTTCTTT
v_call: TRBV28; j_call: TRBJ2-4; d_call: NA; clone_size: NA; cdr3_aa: CASSLIVGGSNIQYF; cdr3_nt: TGTGCCAGCAGTTTAATAGTGGGGGGCTCAAACATTCAGTACTTC
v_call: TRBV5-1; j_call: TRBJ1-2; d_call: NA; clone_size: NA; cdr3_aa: CASSLSTGLNYGYTF; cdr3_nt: TGCGCCAGCAGCTTGTCAACAGGGTTAAACTATGGCTACACCTTC
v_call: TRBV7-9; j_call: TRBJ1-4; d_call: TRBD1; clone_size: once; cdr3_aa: CASSLAGQGGHEKLFF; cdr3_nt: TGTGCCAGCAGCTTAGCGGGACAGGGCGGGCATGAAAAACTGTTTTTT
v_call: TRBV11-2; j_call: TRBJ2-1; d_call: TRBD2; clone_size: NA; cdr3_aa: CASRRDRLAVNEQFF; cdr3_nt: TGTGCCAGCAGGAGAGACCGACTAGCGGTAAATGAGCAGTTCTTC
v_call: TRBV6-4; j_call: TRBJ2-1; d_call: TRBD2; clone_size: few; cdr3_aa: CASSDSAGGYNEQFF; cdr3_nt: TGTGCCAGCAGTGACTCAGCGGGAGGGTACAATGAGCAGTTCTTC
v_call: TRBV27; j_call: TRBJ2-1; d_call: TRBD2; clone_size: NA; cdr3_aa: CASSVSGRVGNEQFF; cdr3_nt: TGTGCCAGCAGTGTTAGCGGGAGGGTCGGCAATGAGCAGTTCTTC
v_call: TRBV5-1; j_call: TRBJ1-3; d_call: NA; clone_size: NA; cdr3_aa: CASSLEGLSSGNTIYF; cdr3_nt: TGCGCCAGCAGCTTGGAAGGTCTTAGCTCTGGAAACACCATATATTTT